One and the same sample provided the 17 T cell receptor beta chains below, sequenced in a study of T cells in Graves' hyperthyroidism and ophthalmopathy (dated 2019 in TCRdb). Receptors were amplified or captured by multiplex PCR. The sequencer was an Illumina HiSeq 2000. Amplification of TCR beta CDR3 regions was carried out from RNA transcripts. The TCR CDR3 was subjected to a first round of RT-PCR using the HTBI primer set and the Qiagen OneStep RT-PCR kit. TCRdb reran the public reads through fastp at Q25 and MiXCR, keeping productive beta chains. Rows matching on CDR3 protein sequence are summarized as one entry with the most common DNA and genes. In all, the sample holds about 640,000 distinct CDR3 sequences, and about 20% of those were seen once. Around a third of the sample goes to the ten largest clones. The source material was blood. The receptors stem from a man aged 30 to 39 with Graves' ophthalmopathy.

At least ten counts were recorded for this clonotype. The chain has TRBV5-1 and TRBJ1-4; TRBD1 matches 8 bases. V dropped 0 bases and J dropped 5; count of bases not matched to a gene: 3. The CDR3 sequence is 15 residues long. In germline, CDR1 is SGHRS, CDR2 YFSETQ. The CDR3 DNA is TGCGCCAGCAGCTTGGTGGGACAGGAAAATGAAAAACTGTTTTTT. Its protein product is CASSLVGQENEKLFF.

J is TRBJ2-1 and V is TRBV7-9; D might be TRBD2 (6 bases). Per the germline V gene, CDR1 is SEHNR and CDR2 is FQNEAQ (reference sequence). CDR3 size: 15 residues. V shed 5 bases and J shed 9 bases, with 20 bases lying between them. The CDR3 protein is CASSGILARSFEQFF. The DNA of the CDR3 is TGTGCCAGCAGCGGGATACTAGCCAGGTCTTTTGAGCAGTTCTTC.

The table lists this clonotype with many counts. The chain recombines TRBV5-1 with TRBJ2-1; 9 nucleotides line up with TRBD1. V shed 4 bases, J shed 4 bases, and the junction held 6 bases outside the gene matches. The length of the CDR3 is 15 residues. CDR1 is SGHRS, CDR2 YFSETQ, per germline. The CDR3 loop reads CASSRDRESYNEQFF. CDR3 nucleotide sequence: TGCGCCAGCAGCCGGGACAGGGAGTCTTACAATGAGCAGTTCTTC.

The chain joins TRBV7-2 to TRBJ2-4, with 9 bases that match TRBD2. From germline, CDR1 is SGHTA and CDR2 FQGNSA. Trimming at V came to 5 bases and at J to 4 bases, leaving 9 bases not matched to a gene. This CDR3 spans 16 amino acids. CDR3: CASSDSGSPVKNIQYF. The CDR3 DNA is TGTGCCAGCAGCGATAGCGGGAGCCCGGTAAAAAACATTCAGTACTTC.

Ten or more counts support this clonotype. The V and J genes are TRBV18 and TRBJ2-1, with D perhaps TRBD1 (5 bases). This CDR3 spans 17 amino acids. V lost 5 bases and J lost 7, with 24 bases in between. Per the germline V gene, CDR1 is KGHSH and CDR2 is LQKENI. The CDR3 DNA is TGTGCCAGCTCATCGAGAGCTATGGGGCCCAGCCCGAATGAGCAGTTCTTC. As protein: CASSSRAMGPSPNEQFF. Full variable domain (rest looked up from reference TRBV18 and TRBJ2-1): NAGVMQNPRHLVRRRGQEARLRCSPMKGHSHVYWYRQLPEEGLKFMVYLQKENIIDESGMPKERFSAEFPKEGPSILRIQQVVRGDSAAYFCASSSRAMGPSPNEQFFGPGTRLTVL.

In its sample, this clonotype was seen many times. The rearrangement joins TRBV5-6 to TRBJ2-5; D remains unclear. V shed 0 bases and J shed 2 bases, with 8 bases lying between them. This CDR3 comprises 14 residues. The germline gives CDR1 SGHDT, CDR2 YYEEEE. CDR3 in amino acids: CASSLGQLQETQYF. CDR3 DNA sequence: TGTGCCAGCAGCTTGGGACAATTACAAGAGACCCAGTACTTC.

A few counts support this clonotype. V gene TRBV28 combines with J gene TRBJ2-7; 10 bases line up with TRBD1. The V gene's germline CDR1 is MDHEN and CDR2 SYDVKM. The V gene end was trimmed by 1 base and the J gene end by 6 bases; junction bases not matched to a gene: 3. The CDR3 runs 14 residues. The DNA for the CDR3 is TGTGCCAGCAGTTTATCCGGGACAGGGGTCGAGCAGTACTTC. It encodes CASSLSGTGVEQYF.

The chain carries TRBV5-8 and TRBJ2-3; D gene ambiguous. This CDR3 is 11 amino acids long. Germline CDR1 SGHTS, CDR2 YDEGEE. Trimming cost V 1 base and J 8 bases, with 5 bases left between them. The CDR3 spells CASSLFGTQYF. CDR3 sequence (DNA): TGTGCCAGCAGCTTGTTCGGTACGCAGTATTTT.

The sample holds a few counts of this clonotype. This chain connects TRBV12-3 or TRBV12-4 to TRBJ1-5; D remains ambiguous. This CDR3 region has 14 residues. V was pared by 10 bases and J by 5 bases, with 18 bases between. The CDR3 region has the DNA TGTGCCACCTCAGACACCCTGAGCCATCAGCCCCAGCATTTT. Protein sequence: CATSDTLSHQPQHF.

The chain recombines TRBV19 with TRBJ2-1; TRBD1 agrees at 9 bases. Germline V gene data show CDR1 as LNHDA and CDR2 as SQIVND (reference sequence). V gave up 5 bases and J gave up 6 bases; unmatched junction bases: 5. The CDR3 is 14 residues long. CDR3 in DNA: TGTGCCAGTAGTCTAACAGGGGGCCCCAATGAGCAGTTCTTC. Protein product: CASSLTGGPNEQFF.

V usage is TRBV28 and J usage is TRBJ2-1; 7 positions match TRBD2. This CDR3 spans 13 amino acids. In germline, CDR1 is MDHEN, CDR2 SYDVKM. Unmatched junction bases numbered 7, after V lost 9 bases and J lost 5 bases. The CDR3 reads CASRSGNDNEQFF. The DNA of the CDR3 is TGTGCCAGTCGGAGCGGGAATGACAATGAGCAGTTCTTC.

The table lists this clonotype with many counts. The chain links TRBV28 to TRBJ1-5; D is uncertain. V lost 8 bases and J 3 bases, leaving 11 bases between the germline ends. Germline V CDR1 and CDR2: MDHEN, SYDVKM. The CDR3 covers 13 residues. CDR3 sequence reads: CASGAVYNQPQHF. The CDR3 DNA is TGTGCCAGCGGAGCAGTTTACAATCAGCCCCAGCATTTT.

This rearrangement joins TRBV19 to TRBJ2-6; maybe TRBD1 (6 bases). Germline V gene data show CDR1 as LNHDA and CDR2 as SQIVND (reference sequence). The CDR3 consists of 15 residues. Trimming removed 10 bases at V and 2 bases at J, with 15 bases between. CDR3 region: CATSTGFTGANVLTF. In DNA form, the CDR3 reads TGTGCCACCTCCACAGGGTTTACTGGGGCCAACGTCCTGACTTTC.

This clonotype appeared many times. This chain joins TRBV5-1 and TRBJ2-2; 10 bases map to TRBD1. The CDR3 spans 16 residues. V lost 3 bases to trimming and J lost 4 bases; unmatched junction nucleotides: 6. Germline-derived CDR1 and CDR2 are SGHRS and YFSETQ. CDR3 nucleotides: TGCGCCAGCAGCTCTAAGAGGGACAGGGGCACCGGGGAGCTGTTTTTT. The encoded protein is CASSSKRDRGTGELFF.

The table lists this clonotype with a few counts. This chain uses TRBV4-1 with TRBJ2-1; 7 nucleotides align to TRBD2. This CDR3 is 17 amino acids long. Looked up from germline, CDR1 is MGHRA and CDR2 is YSYEKL. J was trimmed by 8 bases and V by 6 bases; bases with no gene match: 19. DNA of the CDR3: TGCGCCAGCAGTCTATCGATTGCTAGCGGAGAGAGGCATGAGCAGTTCTTC. As protein: CASSLSIASGERHEQFF.

This clonotype was counted at least ten times. V and J are TRBV5-1 and TRBJ2-3, with 7 bases lining up with TRBD2. The CDR3 is made up of 16 amino acids. Germline CDR1 and CDR2: SGHRS and YFSETQ. The V and J ends lost 0 bases and 0 bases, in that order; junction bases with no gene match: 4. CDR3 region: CASSLVRGLSTDTQYF. CDR3 DNA: TGCGCCAGCAGCTTGGTCCGGGGACTAAGCACAGATACGCAGTATTTT.

The V gene is TRBV7-3, the J gene TRBJ2-3; 11 bases agree with TRBD1. The ends lost 2 bases at V and 3 bases at J; junction bases unmatched: 4. CDR3 length equals 16 residues. Germline CDR1 reads SGHTA; CDR2 reads FQGTGA. CDR3 sequence reads: CASSLRGQGVTDTQYF. The CDR3 DNA sequence: TGTGCCAGCAGCTTACGGGGACAGGGGGTTACAGATACGCAGTATTTT.